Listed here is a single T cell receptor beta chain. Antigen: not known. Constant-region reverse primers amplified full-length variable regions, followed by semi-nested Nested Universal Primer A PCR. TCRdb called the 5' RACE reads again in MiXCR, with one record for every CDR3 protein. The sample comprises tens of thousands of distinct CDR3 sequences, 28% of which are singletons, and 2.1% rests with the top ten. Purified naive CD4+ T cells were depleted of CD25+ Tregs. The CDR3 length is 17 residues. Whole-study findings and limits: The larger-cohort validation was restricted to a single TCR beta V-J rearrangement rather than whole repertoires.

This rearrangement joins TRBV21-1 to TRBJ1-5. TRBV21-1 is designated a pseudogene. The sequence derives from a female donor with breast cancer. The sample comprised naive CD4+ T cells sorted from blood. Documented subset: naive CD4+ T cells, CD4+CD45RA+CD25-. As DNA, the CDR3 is TGTGCCAGCAGCAAAGGTAACAGGGAGGGGAGCAATCAGCCCCAGCATTTT. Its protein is CASSKGNREGSNQPQHF.